This TCR beta chain was captured by sequencing in a study of beta chain features in type 1 diabetes. Remarks on this clone: Its target is not known.

Isolated RNA was reverse transcribed in full, so expressed TCRB transcripts were sequenced. The protocol was immunoSEQ multiplex PCR, while the TCRdb copy is restricted to in-frame clones and leaves out a portion. The table lists about 710,000 clones, roughly 13% of them singletons. The authors took one heparinised blood draw, averaging about 120 mL, from each donor. Markers CD45RO/CCR7/CD25/CD127/CD95/CD27 served to sort CD4+ naive, central memory, regulatory and stem cell-like memory cells. Each sorted population was over 95% pure. The CDR3 has 16 amino acids. General study results and limits: Shorter TCRB CDR3s, moderately but significantly so, marked every one of the four CD4+ subsets in Type 1 diabetes patients. VDJ junctions from type 1 diabetes patients carried fewer insertions and larger deletions.

J is TRBJ1-1 and V is TRBV1; the table's TRBD1 call for D was not verified on the DNA. TRBV1 is a listed pseudogene. The receptor was isolated from a man younger than 35 with type 1 diabetes. Sequenced material: naive CD4+ T cells from blood. Written as DNA, the CDR3 is TGCACCAGCAGCCATGACGCACAGGGGGCGGACACTGAAGCTTTCTTT. It codes for CTSSHDAQGADTEAFF.